The sequence of this T cell receptor beta chain was determined in a study of immune evolution from preneoplasia to lung adenocarcinoma. About this clone: Its matching antigen is unknown.

Broader study findings: Normal lung had the highest top T cell clone frequencies.

The CDR3 contains 14 residues. CDR1 and CDR2 from the germline V gene are SEHNR and FQNEAQ (reference sequence). Unmatched junction bases numbered 4, after V lost 4 bases and J lost 8 bases. Repertoires were generated with immunoSEQ multiplex PCR, while TCRdb's copy carries only in-frame clones and drops some. The repertoire has about 8,200 clones, 70% to 90% of them found once; the top ten carry roughly 6.6%. The chain carries TRBV7-9 and TRBJ1-3, with TRBD1 matching over 11 bases. Material for sequencing was FFPE adjacent normal lung tissue. The receptor was isolated from a person aged 70 to 79 with lung adenocarcinoma. The CDR3 sequence is CASSSGQGVYTIYF. The CDR3 bases are TGTGCCAGCAGCTCGGGACAGGGGGTCTACACCATATATTTT.